This T cell receptor (beta chain) originates from a study of T cells in Graves' hyperthyroidism and ophthalmopathy (dated by TCRdb to about 2019). Concerning the study at large: Peripheral blood was sampled at the time of initial diagnosis, prior to any treatment. For training and testing, the approximately 97 patients in the discovery cohort were randomly divided in a 7:3 ratio. Whether ophthalmopathy could be predicted prospectively was tested in an independent validation cohort made up of 18 to 20 hyperthyroidism patients plus 17 patients who later progressed to ophthalmopathy. To identify TCR V-J signatures that set the groups apart, the researchers used a discovery cohort of roughly 100 patients, made up of about 44 with Graves' ophthalmopathy and about 59 with stable Graves' hyperthyroidism. TCR Vbeta CDR3 sequencing of fewer than 150 peripheral blood samples (over 40 ophthalmopathy, over 70 hyperthyroidism and around 17 progressor patients) is reported in the paper. Thyroid tissue and blood T-cell repertoires from roughly six Graves' hyperthyroidism patients were also compared in the study. Once sampling was done, hyperthyroidism patients were given methimazole at a starting dose of 30 mg daily, whereas ophthalmopathy patients were given high-dose intravenous methylprednisolone.

To note about this clonotype: No antigen is known for it. No clone much larger than this one lies a single base away; base qualities are absent.

Based on the germline V gene, the CDR1 and CDR2 sequences are SGDLS and YYNGEE. V is pared back by 6 bases and J by 6 bases, with 11 bases lying between the germline termini. The CDR3 starts with the cysteine, ends with the phenylalanine, and has 12 residues. CDR3 DNA is the only sequence kept; it has 36 bases, read in frame from the first base. Hyperthyroidism patients were newly diagnosed, had a disease duration of under 2 months, and were aged 18 to 65 years. Patients with uncontrolled infections, other autoimmune diseases, pregnancy or lactation were excluded. Diagnoses were established on the basis of clinical symptoms, serum thyroxine and TRAb, thyroid ultrasound, and orbital computed tomography. Blood from progressor patients was drawn when they were first diagnosed with hyperthyroidism, before any ophthalmopathy symptoms appeared. Ficoll-Paque density gradient centrifugation was used to isolate PBMCs from 10 ml of fresh peripheral blood. Progressor patients were first diagnosed with Graves' hyperthyroidism and then developed ophthalmopathy during follow-up. Total RNA was extracted with Trizol reagent, and quality was checked on an Agilent 2100 Bioanalyzer.

The research as a whole found: In validation, the model predicted progression to ophthalmopathy with approximately 70% sensitivity and about 72% specificity, a median of about 6.7 months before onset. In cross-validation, a model built on a 13 V-J signature told ophthalmopathy apart from stable hyperthyroidism with approximately 90% sensitivity and approximately 81% specificity, and in testing the same model reached 80%/75%. Sample size was not statistically predetermined, and investigators were not blinded to group allocation. Most expanded thyroid clonotypes (frequency above 0.001) were also found in blood, which suggests that blood repertoires may mirror thyroid immune responses.

The TCR beta CDR3 regions were amplified from the RNA transcripts. For the first round of RT-PCR on the TCR CDR3, the HTBI primer set was used together with the Qiagen OneStep RT-PCR kit. The libraries were constructed in a second round of multiplex PCR and then size-selected and purified. Libraries were sequenced paired-end with 100 bp reads on an Illumina HiSeq2000. The source study handled its data this way. SOAPnuke was used to process the raw data, with reads discarded if the reads contained adapters or uncalled bases, had a mean Phred below 15, or lacked an exact constant-primer or identifier match. High-quality paired reads were merged using COPE v1.2.5, and each unique nucleotide sequence was defined as a clonotype. MiTCR v1.1 was used to align the clonotypes against IMGT TRBV, TRBD and TRBJ reference segments. The analysis was restricted to V-J combinations with a frequency above 0.0001, which together covered 99% to 99.2% of the repertoires. The TCS score was defined as the ratio of F50 (clonal expansion) to E x V (chaos), calculated using BLOSUM62-based TCRdist between CDR3 peptides within each V-J. Welch's t-statistics and random forest reduced several hundred V-J features to 13, which were used in a naive Bayes classifier (R e1071). TCRdb ran its own pipeline on the public reads, namely fastp trimming at Q25 and MiXCR clone calling, and kept in-frame beta chains. Each CDR3 protein gets just one entry, which takes the most common genes and DNA from the rows behind it. These V and J calls derive from TCRdb rather than the authors' analysis. This sample holds 300,000 to 450,000 distinct CDR3 sequences; less than 20% were observed only once. About a quarter of the sample rests with the top ten.

The sample taken for sequencing was blood. This TCR derives from a young woman with Graves' hyperthyroidism that later progressed to Graves' ophthalmopathy. This sequence uses TRBV9 and TRBJ2-3; the D region possibly corresponds to TRBD2 (5 bases align). The nucleotide sequence reads TGTGCCAGCAACACCGGCGGGGATACGCAGTATTTT. Its product reads: CASNTGGDTQYF.